The 8 T cell receptor beta chains given below trace back to one sample, sequenced in a study of blood T cell repertoires in COVID-19. This table comes from immunoSEQ multiplex PCR, and its TCRdb copy is limited to in-frame clones, with some not included. Among 200,000 or so clones, around 90% were seen once, and the ten largest hold roughly 7.1%. Sequences were obtained from PBMCs or T cells enriched from blood (not recorded which). These receptors all stem from a man aged 30 to 45 in a cohort exposed to, infected with or recovered from COVID-19 (not recorded which).

This clone was counted a single time. The genes are TRBV6-5 and TRBJ1-1; maybe TRBD1 (5 bases). Per germline, CDR1 MNHEY and CDR2 SVGAGI. Deletions cut 8 bases from V and 4 bases from J, with 14 bases between. This CDR3 spans 13 amino acids. Written as DNA, the CDR3 is TGTGCCAGCTTCCCAGAAGGGGTCACTGAAGCTTTCTTT. As protein: CASFPEGVTEAFF.

The rearrangement uses TRBV2 and TRBJ2-6, with 12 bases lining up with TRBD1. CDR3 size: 16 residues. V trimming: 7 bases; J trimming: 2 bases; junction bases outside the gene matches: 3. Germline V gene data show CDR1 as SNHLY and CDR2 as FYNNEI. This chain's CDR3 is CASKGQGAAGANVLTF. The CDR3 coding sequence is TGTGCCAGCAAGGGACAGGGGGCCGCTGGGGCCAACGTCCTGACTTTC.

J is TRBJ2-1 and V is TRBV4-2; 7 bases are a match to TRBD2. Germline loops: CDR1 LGHNA, CDR2 YNFKEQ. CDR3 length equals 19 residues. Germline trimming cut 0 bases from V and 3 bases from J; bases unmatched to any gene: 14. This CDR3 reads CASSQESSSWVAGYNEQFF. The CDR3, as DNA: TGTGCCAGCAGCCAAGAATCTTCCTCTTGGGTAGCGGGCTACAATGAGCAGTTCTTC.

This chain links TRBV25-1 with TRBJ2-7; D gene ambiguous. The V end lost 3 bases, the J end lost 4 bases, and 7 bases lay between the germline ends. Germline CDR1 MGHDK, CDR2 SYGVNS. The CDR3 loop spans 12 amino acids. The CDR3 protein is CASSDRHYEQYF. The CDR3 nucleotides are TGTGCCAGCAGTGACCGACATTACGAGCAGTACTTC.

The chain couples TRBV9 to TRBJ2-5, with 9 nucleotides matching TRBD2. The CDR3 is 15 residues long. Germline loops: CDR1 SGDLS, CDR2 YYNGEE. V dropped 4 bases and J dropped 5; count of bases not matched to a gene: 9. The CDR3 DNA reads as TGTGCCAGCAGCCTCGGCAGCGGGGGGCCGGAGACCCAGTACTTC. Translation: CASSLGSGGPETQYF.

The chain links TRBV5-1 to TRBJ1-1, with D possibly being TRBD1 (5 bases). CDR3 length: 14 amino acids. The germline gives CDR1 SGHRS, CDR2 YFSETQ. The ends were cut back, 3 bases at V and 7 bases at J, with 16 bases in the middle. For the CDR3, the DNA is TGCGCCAGCAGCTCTAACAGAGGAGGGGTTGAAGCTTTCTTT. Amino acids: CASSSNRGGVEAFF.

The chain employs TRBV2 and TRBJ2-5, with 7 positions matching TRBD1. Germline CDR1 reads SNHLY; CDR2 reads FYNNEI. V lost 8 bases and J lost 1; bases outside the gene matches: 10. This CDR3 has 15 residues. The CDR3 loop is CASRRDRAAQETQYF. CDR3 nucleotides: TGTGCCAGCCGACGGGACAGAGCTGCCCAAGAGACCCAGTACTTC. The entire variable domain, with the rest obtained from reference TRBV2 and TRBJ2-5, is as follows: EPEVTQTPSHQVTQMGQEVILRCVPISNHLYFYWYRQILGQKVEFLVSFYNNEISEKSEIFDDQFSVERPDGSNFTLKIRSTKLEDSAMYFCASRRDRAAQETQYFGPGTRLLVL.

The chain joins TRBV18 to TRBJ2-7, with D possibly TRBD2 on 6 matching bases. The ends were cut back, 3 bases at V and 7 bases at J, with 19 bases in the middle. Per the germline V gene, CDR1 is KGHSH and CDR2 is LQKENI. The CDR3 is made up of 15 amino acids. CDR3 sequence: CASSPPDYPNGEQYF. CDR3 nucleotides: TGTGCCAGCTCACCTCCGGACTACCCCAATGGAGAGCAGTACTTC.